The present entry profiles one TCR beta chain with its context. What it binds is unknown. This record belongs to a study of T cells after yellow fever vaccination. Whole-study results and caveats: Once the booster was given, most primary-vaccination clones reappeared, at 95% to 98% for CD4 and 88% for CD8.

TCRdb called the 5' RACE reads again in MiXCR, with one record for every CDR3 protein. The top ten hold about 17% of the sample, which has 400,000 to 650,000 distinct CDR3 sequences, just over 20% seen once. This CDR3 is 15 amino acids long. Material: PBMCs, obtained around 3 weeks after the first yellow fever vaccination. The source is a man aged 18 to 35 who received the YFV17D yellow fever vaccine. The chain employs TRBV12-1 and TRBJ2-3. TRBV12-1 is listed as a pseudogene. The CDR3 loop reads CASSLASARTDTQYF. The CDR3 nucleotides read TGTGCCAGCAGCCTGGCTAGCGCTCGCACAGATACGCAGTATTTT.